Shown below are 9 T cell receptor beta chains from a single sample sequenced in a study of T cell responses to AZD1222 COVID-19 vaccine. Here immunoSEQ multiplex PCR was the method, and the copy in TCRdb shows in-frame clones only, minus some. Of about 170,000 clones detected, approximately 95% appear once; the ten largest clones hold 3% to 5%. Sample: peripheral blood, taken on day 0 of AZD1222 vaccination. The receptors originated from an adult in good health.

CDR3: CASSDEGGASYNEQFF. CDR3 DNA sequence: TGTGCCAGCAGTGACGAAGGGGGCGCATCCTACAATGAGCAGTTCTTC. This chain joins TRBV27 and TRBJ2-1, with TRBD1 identical over 7 bases. After removal of 5 bases from V and 1 base from J, the junction contained 8 bases not matched to a gene. This CDR3 comprises 16 residues. Germline assignment: CDR1 MNHEY and CDR2 SMNVEV (reference sequence).

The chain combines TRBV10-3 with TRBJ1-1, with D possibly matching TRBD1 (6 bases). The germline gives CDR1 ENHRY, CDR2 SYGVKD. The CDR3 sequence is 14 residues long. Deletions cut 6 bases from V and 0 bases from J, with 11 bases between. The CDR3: CAISGTGLNTEAFF. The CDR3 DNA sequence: TGTGCCATCAGCGGTACAGGGTTGAACACTGAAGCTTTCTTT.

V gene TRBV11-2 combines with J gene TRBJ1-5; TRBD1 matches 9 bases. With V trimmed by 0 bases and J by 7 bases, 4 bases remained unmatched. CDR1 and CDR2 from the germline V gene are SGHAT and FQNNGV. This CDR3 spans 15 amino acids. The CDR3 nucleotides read TGTGCCAGCAGCTTAGAGGGACAGGGTGGCCAGCCCCAGCATTTT. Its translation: CASSLEGQGGQPQHF.

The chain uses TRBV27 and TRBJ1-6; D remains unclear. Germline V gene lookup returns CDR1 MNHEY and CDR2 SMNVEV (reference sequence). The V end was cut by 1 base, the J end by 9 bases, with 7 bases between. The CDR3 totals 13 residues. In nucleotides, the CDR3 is TGTGCCAGCAGTTTATGGGGAGGTTCACCCCTCCACTTT. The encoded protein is CASSLWGGSPLHF.

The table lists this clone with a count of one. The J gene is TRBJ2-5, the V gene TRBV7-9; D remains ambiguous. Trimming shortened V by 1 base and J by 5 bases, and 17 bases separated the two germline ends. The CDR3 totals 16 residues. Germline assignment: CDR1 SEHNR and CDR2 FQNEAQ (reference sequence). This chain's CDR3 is CASSLGMRSPEETQYF. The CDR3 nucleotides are TGTGCCAGCAGCTTAGGAATGCGGAGTCCGGAGGAGACCCAGTACTTC. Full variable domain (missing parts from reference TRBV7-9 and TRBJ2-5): DTGVSQNPRHKITKRGQNVTFRCDPISEHNRLYWYRQTLGQGPEFLTYFQNEAQLEKSRLLSDRFSAERPKGSFSTLEIQRTEQGDSAMYLCASSLGMRSPEETQYFGPGTRLLVL.

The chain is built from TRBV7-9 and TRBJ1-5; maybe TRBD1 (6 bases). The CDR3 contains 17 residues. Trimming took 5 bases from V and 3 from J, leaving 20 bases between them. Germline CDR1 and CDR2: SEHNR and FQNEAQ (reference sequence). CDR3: CASSRERQAGDNQPQHF. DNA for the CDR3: TGTGCCAGCAGCAGAGAGCGACAGGCTGGGGACAATCAGCCCCAGCATTTT.

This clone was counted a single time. CDR3 nucleotide sequence: TGTGCCAGCAGCCCATTAGCGGGGGGAAGGTTCGGGGAGCTGTTTTTT. Residues: CASSPLAGGRFGELFF. This rearrangement joins TRBV2 to TRBJ2-2; 10 positions agree with TRBD2. J lost 7 bases, V lost 6 bases, and 11 bases had no gene match. The CDR3 is 16 amino acids. Looked up from germline, CDR1 is SNHLY and CDR2 is FYNNEI. Full variable domain (remainder filled in from reference TRBV2 and TRBJ2-2): EPEVTQTPSHQVTQMGQEVILRCVPISNHLYFYWYRQILGQKVEFLVSFYNNEISEKSEIFDDQFSVERPDGSNFTLKIRSTKLEDSAMYFCASSPLAGGRFGELFFGEGSRLTVL.

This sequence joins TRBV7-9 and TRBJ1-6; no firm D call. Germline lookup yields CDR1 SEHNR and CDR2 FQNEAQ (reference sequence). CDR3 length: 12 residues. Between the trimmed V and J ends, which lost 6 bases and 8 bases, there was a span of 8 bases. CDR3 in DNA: TGTGCCAGCAGACCTGGGTATTCACCCCTCCACTTT. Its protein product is CASRPGYSPLHF.

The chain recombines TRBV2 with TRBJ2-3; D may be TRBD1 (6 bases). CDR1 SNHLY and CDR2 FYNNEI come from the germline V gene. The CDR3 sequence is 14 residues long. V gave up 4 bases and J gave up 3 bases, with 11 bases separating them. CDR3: CASSGRGRTDTQYF. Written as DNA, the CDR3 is TGTGCCAGCAGTGGCAGGGGTAGGACAGATACGCAGTATTTT.